What follows are 29 T cell receptor beta chains derived from one specimen sequenced in a study of shared clonotypes between healthy human individuals. Using immunoSEQ multiplex PCR, the repertoire was profiled, and TCRdb retains in-frame clones only, with some absent. Found here are about 2 million clones, 95% of them singletons; the top ten hold 0.13%. Sequencing was performed on naive CD4+ T cells sorted from blood. Subset defined: CD45RA+ positively selected. These receptors were collected from a man younger than 35 in good health.

The rearrangement links TRBV2 to TRBJ1-2, with TRBD1 identical over 7 bases. The CDR3 spans 14 residues. The germline V gene has CDR1 SNHLY and CDR2 FYNNEI. The V and J ends lost 6 bases and 2 bases, in that order; junction bases with no gene match: 6. This CDR3 reads CASRSGTANYGYTF. DNA for the CDR3: TGTGCCAGCAGGTCCGGGACAGCAAACTATGGCTACACCTTC.

The rearrangement joins TRBV29-1 to TRBJ2-7; a weak D match, TRBD1 (6 bases). Looked up from germline, CDR1 is SQVTM and CDR2 is ANQGSEA. V dropped 8 bases and J dropped 7 bases, with 15 bases sitting between them. The CDR3 is 11 amino acids. DNA for the CDR3: TGCAGCACCTTACAGGGTCCAGAGCAGTACTTC. Its protein product is CSTLQGPEQYF.

The genes are TRBV5-1 and TRBJ2-5; 7 positions agree with TRBD1. From germline, CDR1 is SGHRS and CDR2 YFSETQ. V trimming: 3 bases; J trimming: 5 bases; junction bases outside the gene matches: 13. The CDR3 runs 16 residues. The CDR3, as DNA: TGCGCCAGCAGCTCACCTTACAGGGGAACAGGGGAGACCCAGTACTTC. Protein sequence: CASSSPYRGTGETQYF.

This clone has a single count. J is TRBJ1-3 and V is TRBV5-4; D is perhaps TRBD1 (5 bases). The CDR3 sequence is 14 residues long. Germline V CDR1 and CDR2: SGHNT, YYREEE (reference sequence). V shed 4 bases and J shed 2 bases, with 10 bases lying between them. The CDR3 here is CASSRGGTGNTIYF. The CDR3 coding sequence is TGTGCCAGCAGCCGGGGGGGAACTGGAAACACCATATATTTT.

This clone was recorded only once. The V and J genes are TRBV25-1 and TRBJ2-5, with a weak D call TRBD1 (5 bases). CDR3 length equals 14 residues. CDR1 and CDR2 from the germline V gene are MGHDK and SYGVNS. V lost 5 bases and J 5 bases, leaving 15 bases between the germline ends. The CDR3 loop is CASSPHRSFETQYF. CDR3 coding DNA: TGTGCCAGCAGTCCCCACAGGTCTTTTGAGACCCAGTACTTC. The whole variable domain, filled in from reference TRBV25-1 and TRBJ2-5, reads EADIYQTPRYLVIGTGKKITLECSQTMGHDKMYWYQQDPGMELHLIHYSYGVNSTEKGDLSSESTVSRIRTEHFPLTLESARPSHTSQYLCASSPHRSFETQYFGPGTRLLVL.

This CDR3 is CASSSSGAALEKLFF. In nucleotides, the CDR3 is TGTGCCAGCAGTTCTAGCGGGGCCGCCCTTGAAAAACTGTTTTTT. The rearrangement uses TRBV6-1 and TRBJ1-4, with D possibly TRBD1 on 5 matching bases. The CDR3 is made up of 15 amino acids. V lost 5 bases and J lost 7, with 17 bases in between. Germline V CDR1 and CDR2: MNHNS, SASEGT.

The V and J genes are TRBV6-1 and TRBJ2-1; D unresolved. The germline V and J ends were trimmed by 6 bases and 7 bases, with 16 bases remaining between them. The CDR3 spans 14 residues. Germline V lookup: CDR1 MNHNS, CDR2 SASEGT. DNA of the CDR3: TGTGCCAGCAGCCTCGGGTGGGTAGGGAATGAGCAGTTCTTC. Translating it yields CASSLGWVGNEQFF.

DNA of the CDR3: TGTGCCAGCAGCTTGACTAGCGGGAAATTATACAATGAGCAGTTCTTC. This translates into CASSLTSGKLYNEQFF. V usage is TRBV7-9 and J usage is TRBJ2-1, with 11 bases fitting TRBD2. The length of the CDR3 is 16 residues. The trim removed 3 bases at V and 4 bases at J, leaving 5 bases unmatched. Germline lookup yields CDR1 SEHNR and CDR2 FQNEAQ (reference sequence).

This clone was detected a few times. Written as DNA, the CDR3 is TGTGCCAGCAGCTCCCCACAGGGCTACGAGCAGTACTTC. Its protein is CASSSPQGYEQYF. The gene calls are TRBV5-4 and TRBJ2-7, with D possibly being TRBD1 (6 bases). Germline-derived CDR1 and CDR2 are SGHNT and YYREEE (reference sequence). Trimming pared 3 bases from V and 3 bases from J, leaving 10 bases between. This CDR3 has 13 amino acids. Full variable domain (remainder filled in from reference TRBV5-4 and TRBJ2-7): ETGVTQSPTHLIKTRGQQVTLRCSSQSGHNTVSWYQQALGQGPQFIFQYYREEENGRGNFPPRFSGLQFPNYSSELNVNALELDDSALYLCASSSPQGYEQYFGPGTRLTVT.

The V and J genes are TRBV25-1 and TRBJ1-1; tentative D call: TRBD1 (5 bases). The CDR3 totals 13 residues. Trimming cost V 8 bases and J 7 bases, with 17 bases left between them. CDR1 and CDR2 (germline): MGHDK, SYGVNS. The CDR3 reads CASRGIGDLEAFF. The CDR3 DNA is TGTGCCAGCCGCGGTATCGGGGACCTTGAAGCTTTCTTT. Full variable domain (outside the CDR3, taken from reference TRBV25-1 and TRBJ1-1): EADIYQTPRYLVIGTGKKITLECSQTMGHDKMYWYQQDPGMELHLIHYSYGVNSTEKGDLSSESTVSRIRTEHFPLTLESARPSHTSQYLCASRGIGDLEAFFGQGTRLTVV.

This chain connects TRBV5-8 to TRBJ2-3; the match to TRBD2 covers 7 bases. The V and J ends lost 7 bases and 5 bases, in that order; junction bases with no gene match: 1. Germline V gives CDR1 SGHTS, CDR2 YDEGEE. This CDR3 has 11 residues. Here the CDR3 reads CASRGVDTQYF. In DNA, the CDR3 is TGTGCCAGCCGGGGGGTAGATACGCAGTATTTT.

The chain links TRBV9 to TRBJ2-4, with 7 positions matching TRBD2. Germline lookup yields CDR1 SGDLS and CDR2 YYNGEE. The CDR3 has 16 amino acids. J gave up 0 bases and V 0 bases, and 3 bases lay outside the gene matches. In nucleotides, the CDR3 is TGTGCCAGCAGCGTAGCGGGCGGGGGAGCCAAAAACATTCAGTACTTC. It is translated as CASSVAGGGAKNIQYF.

The CDR3 coding sequence is TGCGCCAGCAGGGTCCCAGCAGGGGGGGACGAGCAGTACTTC. Translating gives CASRVPAGGDEQYF. V usage is TRBV5-1 and J usage is TRBJ2-7, with D perhaps TRBD1 or TRBD2 (7 bases each). Trimming removed 5 bases from V and 5 bases from J, with 17 bases in between. From germline, CDR1 is SGHRS and CDR2 YFSETQ. CDR3 size: 14 residues.

The chain has TRBV19 and TRBJ1-2; TRBD1 agrees at 8 bases. This CDR3 has 17 amino acids. V was pared by 1 base and J by 0 bases, with 7 bases of the junction left unmatched. CDR1 is LNHDA, CDR2 SQIVND, per germline (reference sequence). CDR3 residues: CASSIAGQGTSNYGYTF. The CDR3, as DNA: TGTGCCAGTAGTATAGCCGGACAGGGAACCTCTAACTATGGCTACACCTTC.

This rearrangement joins TRBV10-1 to TRBJ2-3; TRBD2 matches at 8 bases. CDR1 and CDR2 from the germline V gene are WNHNN and SYGVQD (reference sequence). The V gene end was trimmed by 6 bases and the J gene end by 3 bases; junction bases not matched to a gene: 8. This CDR3 has 15 residues. CDR3 in DNA: TGCGCCAGCAGCGAAAGCGGGAGAACGACAGATACGCAGTATTTT. Translated, it gives CASSESGRTTDTQYF.

The chain couples TRBV11-2 to TRBJ2-3, with TRBD2 matching over 9 bases. Unmatched junction bases numbered 11, after V lost 5 bases and J lost 5 bases. Per the germline V gene, CDR1 is SGHAT and CDR2 is FQNNGV. The CDR3 extends over 16 amino acids. CDR3 amino acids: CASSPNPGLAVDTQYF. Written as DNA, the CDR3 is TGTGCCAGCAGCCCAAATCCGGGACTAGCAGTAGATACGCAGTATTTT.

This chain uses TRBV6-1 with TRBJ1-4; D unresolved. CDR3 length: 15 residues. V lost 0 bases to trimming and J lost 8 bases, with 13 bases between them. Germline CDR1 reads MNHNS; CDR2 reads SASEGT. CDR3 protein: CASSEAGSPEEKLFF. The CDR3 coding sequence is TGTGCCAGCAGTGAAGCGGGCAGTCCGGAGGAAAAACTGTTTTTT.

DNA for the CDR3: TGTGCCAGCAGCAGGGATGAACGGCCCCCGATCGTAACTAACTATGGCTACACCTTC. Amino acids: CASSRDERPPIVTNYGYTF. J is TRBJ1-2 and V is TRBV7-8; no clear D. The CDR3 has 19 amino acids. V lost 5 bases and J 0 bases, leaving 25 bases between the germline ends. The germline V gene encodes CDR1 SGHVS and CDR2 FQNEAQ.

The chain combines TRBV19 with TRBJ2-7, with 8 bases matching TRBD2. The V gene end was trimmed by 3 bases and the J gene end by 3 bases; junction bases not matched to a gene: 4. This CDR3 is built from 14 residues. Germline V gives CDR1 LNHDA, CDR2 SQIVND (reference sequence). CDR3 DNA sequence: TGTGCCAGTAGTATTAATCTAGCGGGCTACGAGCAGTACTTC. Its translation is CASSINLAGYEQYF.

The J gene is TRBJ2-2, the V gene TRBV10-3; D remains unclear. The CDR3 spans 12 residues. Trimming shortened V by 6 bases and J by 0 bases, and 2 bases separated the two germline ends. Germline values: CDR1 ENHRY, CDR2 SYGVKD. CDR3 protein: CAIRSNTGELFF. CDR3 DNA sequence: TGTGCCATCAGATCGAACACCGGGGAGCTGTTTTTT.

The chain recombines TRBV7-2 with TRBJ1-2; D gene uncertain. Deletions cut 3 bases from V and 4 bases from J, with 12 bases between. Germline V lookup: CDR1 SGHTA, CDR2 FQGNSA. CDR3 length equals 14 residues. Written as DNA, the CDR3 is TGTGCCAGCAGCTTCCAGGAGGTCCGCTATGGCTACACCTTC. Translated, it gives CASSFQEVRYGYTF.

The V gene is TRBV6-5, the J gene TRBJ1-1, with 9 bases identical to TRBD1. This CDR3 is 14 amino acids long. Germline V lookup: CDR1 MNHEY, CDR2 SVGAGI. V trimming: 4 bases; J trimming: 7 bases; junction bases outside the gene matches: 7. For the CDR3, the DNA is TGTGCCAGCAGTTCGGACAGGGGAAGGGGTGAAGCTTTCTTT. Its protein product is CASSSDRGRGEAFF.

This rearrangement joins TRBV21-1 to TRBJ2-5; TRBD2 is the table's D call and was not checked against the DNA. The J call is uncertain, as TRBJ2-7 better fits the DNA end. TRBV21-1 is listed as a pseudogene. There are 14 residues in the CDR3. The CDR3 DNA follows: TGTGCCAGCAGCAAAAATAGCGGGAGCCACGAGCAGTACTTC. Encoded protein: CASSKNSGSHEQYF.

The chain joins TRBV28 to TRBJ1-6; D perhaps matches TRBD1 (6 bases). Trimming pared 3 bases from V and 7 bases from J, leaving 22 bases between. The CDR3 covers 18 residues. Germline V lookup: CDR1 MDHEN, CDR2 SYDVKM. CDR3 nucleotide sequence: TGTGCCAGCAGTTTGGGGAAACAGGGATCCCTGAGAAATTCACCCCTCCACTTT. Translation: CASSLGKQGSLRNSPLHF.

J is TRBJ2-7 and V is TRBV27, with TRBD2 as a possible D gene (5 bases). Trimming removed 4 bases from V and 4 bases from J, with 20 bases in between. In germline, CDR1 is MNHEY, CDR2 SMNVEV (reference sequence). The CDR3 consists of 16 residues. In DNA form, the CDR3 reads TGTGCCAGCAGTTCACAATCACGGGATGGAGTATACGAGCAGTACTTC. Translated, it gives CASSSQSRDGVYEQYF.

Points on this clone: At the DNA level, this CDR3 is encoded by other sequences in the same sample as well. The chain is built from TRBV9 and TRBJ2-1; 11 bases agree with TRBD2. This CDR3 has 15 amino acids. Germline lookup yields CDR1 SGDLS and CDR2 YYNGEE. V dropped 3 bases and J dropped 3; count of bases not matched to a gene: 2. Here the CDR3 DNA reads TGTGCCAGCAGCGGCGGGACTAGCGGCTACAATGAGCAGTTCTTC. Protein: CASSGGTSGYNEQFF.

CDR3 residues: CASSLGQGAGDTQYF. Written as DNA, the CDR3 is TGTGCCAGCAGCTTGGGGCAGGGGGCGGGAGATACGCAGTATTTT. The chain couples TRBV5-6 to TRBJ2-3, with 8 bases matching TRBD1. Germline loops: CDR1 SGHDT, CDR2 YYEEEE. The junction had 5 bases not matched to a gene; V was cut back by 0 bases and J by 5 bases. The CDR3 totals 15 residues.

Of note for this clone: Other nucleotide sequences in the sample specify the same CDR3. The rearrangement uses TRBV10-1 and TRBJ2-3, with 7 bases that match TRBD2. V shed 6 bases and J 2 bases; nucleotides not matched to a gene: 2. CDR3 length: 13 amino acids. Germline-derived CDR1 and CDR2 are WNHNN and SYGVQD (reference sequence). CDR3 amino acids: CASSRDYTDTQYF. CDR3 coding DNA: TGCGCCAGCAGCCGGGACTACACAGATACGCAGTATTTT.

This clone was detected once. This chain links TRBV7-9 with TRBJ2-2; unclear D gene. The CDR3 is made up of 15 amino acids. V was clipped by 0 bases and J by 1 base, with 6 bases between them. Per germline, CDR1 SEHNR and CDR2 FQNEAQ (reference sequence). The CDR3 DNA reads TGTGCCAGCAGCTTAGCCCATCTGAACACCGGGGAGCTGTTTTTT. Translating gives CASSLAHLNTGELFF.